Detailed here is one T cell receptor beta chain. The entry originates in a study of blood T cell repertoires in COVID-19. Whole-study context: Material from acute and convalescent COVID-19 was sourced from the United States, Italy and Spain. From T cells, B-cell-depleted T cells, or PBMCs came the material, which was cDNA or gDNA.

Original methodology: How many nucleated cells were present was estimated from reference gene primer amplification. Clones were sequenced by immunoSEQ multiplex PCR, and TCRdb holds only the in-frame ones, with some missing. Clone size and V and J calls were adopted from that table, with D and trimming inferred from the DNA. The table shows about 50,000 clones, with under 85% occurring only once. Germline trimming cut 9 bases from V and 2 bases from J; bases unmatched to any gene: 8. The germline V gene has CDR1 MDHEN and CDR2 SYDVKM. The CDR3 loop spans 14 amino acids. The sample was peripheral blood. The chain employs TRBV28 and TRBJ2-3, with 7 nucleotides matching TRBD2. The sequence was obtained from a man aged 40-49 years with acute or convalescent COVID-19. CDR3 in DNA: TGTGCCAGTAAAGCCGGGGGGTCCACAGATACGCAGTATTTT. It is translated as CASKAGGSTDTQYF.